These T cell receptor beta chains were read from a single sample in a study of yellow fever vaccine responses in identical twins. TCRdb called the RT-PCR reads again in MiXCR, with one record for every CDR3 protein. Of roughly 2,700 distinct CDR3 sequences detected, around 90% appear once; the ten largest clones hold 1.9%. Sequences were derived from T cells from blood (PBMCs), unsorted or a sorted subset (not recorded which), sampled before or after yellow fever vaccination (not recorded which). Every receptor here comes from a female donor who received the yellow fever vaccine. CDR3s include the opening cysteine and the closing phenylalanine or tryptophan. A D gene is named only where the DNA matches it firmly. Not all rows give a size; the values are once, few, many and, for expanded clones, a class.

V gene: TRBV10-3
D gene: .
J gene: TRBJ2-1
clone size: .
CDR3 length: 15
CDR3 protein: CAISESGLLYNEQFF
CDR3 DNA: TGTGCCATCAGTGAGTCCGGACTACTCTACAATGAGCAGTTCTTC

V gene: TRBV11-1
D gene: TRBD1
J gene: TRBJ1-4
clone size: .
CDR3 length: 14
CDR3 protein: CASRPRGAIEKLFF
CDR3 DNA: TGTGCCAGCAGACCCAGGGGGGCGATTGAAAAACTGTTTTTT

V gene: TRBV3-1
D gene: .
J gene: TRBJ1-3
clone size: .
CDR3 length: 14
CDR3 protein: CASSQDLGGNTIYF
CDR3 DNA: TGTGCCAGCAGCCAAGATCTGGGAGGAAACACCATATATTTT

V gene: TRBV12-3/TRBV12-4
D gene: .
J gene: TRBJ1-1
clone size: .
CDR3 length: 14
CDR3 protein: CASRPGRGNTEAFF
CDR3 DNA: TGTGCCAGCAGACCGGGACGGGGGAACACTGAAGCTTTCTTT

V gene: TRBV11-3
D gene: TRBD2
J gene: TRBJ2-1
clone size: .
CDR3 length: 16
CDR3 protein: CASSATRLAGVYEQFF
CDR3 DNA: TGTGCCAGCAGCGCGACGAGGCTAGCGGGAGTTTATGAGCAGTTCTTC

V gene: TRBV20-1
D gene: TRBD1
J gene: TRBJ1-1
clone size: once
CDR3 length: 14
CDR3 protein: CSASPTGLGTEAFF
CDR3 DNA: TGCAGTGCTAGTCCGACAGGGTTGGGCACTGAAGCTTTCTTT

V gene: TRBV29-1
D gene: TRBD2
J gene: TRBJ2-7
clone size: .
CDR3 length: 15
CDR3 protein: CSVDAGTSGNYEQYF
CDR3 DNA: TGCAGCGTTGACGCCGGGACTAGCGGAAATTACGAGCAGTACTTC

V gene: TRBV11-1
D gene: TRBD1
J gene: TRBJ1-6
clone size: .
CDR3 length: 16
CDR3 protein: CASSTRQGARGSPLHF
CDR3 DNA: TGTGCCAGCAGCACTCGACAGGGGGCTAGGGGTTCACCCCTCCACTTT

V gene: TRBV18
D gene: .
J gene: TRBJ1-5
clone size: .
CDR3 length: 16
CDR3 protein: CASSLNTGSPNQPQHF
CDR3 DNA: TGTGCCAGCTCACTAAATACCGGGTCCCCGAATCAGCCCCAGCATTTT

V gene: TRBV11-1
D gene: .
J gene: TRBJ2-7
clone size: .
CDR3 length: 14
CDR3 protein: CASSFRTVPYEQYF
CDR3 DNA: TGTGCCAGCAGCTTCCGGACAGTGCCCTACGAGCAGTACTTC

V gene: TRBV29-1
D gene: .
J gene: TRBJ1-1
clone size: once
CDR3 length: 12
CDR3 protein: CSVGRLGTEAFF
CDR3 DNA: TGCAGCGTTGGGAGGTTGGGGACTGAAGCTTTCTTT

V gene: TRBV15
D gene: TRBD2
J gene: TRBJ2-3
clone size: .
CDR3 length: 17
CDR3 protein: CATSRLKTSGGRDTQYF
CDR3 DNA: TGTGCCACCAGCAGACTTAAAACTAGCGGGGGAAGGGATACGCAGTATTTT

V gene: TRBV2
D gene: TRBD1
J gene: TRBJ1-4
clone size: .
CDR3 length: 14
CDR3 protein: CASRAGTAGEKLFF
CDR3 DNA: TGTGCCAGCAGAGCCGGGACAGCGGGCGAAAAACTGTTTTTT

V gene: TRBV20-1
D gene: .
J gene: TRBJ2-5
clone size: .
CDR3 length: 13
CDR3 protein: CSARQTVVETQYF
CDR3 DNA: TGCAGTGCTAGACAGACAGTGGTGGAGACCCAGTACTTC

V gene: TRBV6-1
D gene: .
J gene: TRBJ1-3
clone size: .
CDR3 length: 13
CDR3 protein: CASRLSSGNTIYF
CDR3 DNA: TGTGCCAGTCGACTGAGCTCTGGAAACACCATATATTTT

V gene: TRBV23-1
D gene: .
J gene: TRBJ1-2
clone size: few
CDR3 length: 21
CDR3 protein: CASSQPTPGAPLGVRRDGYTF
CDR3 DNA: TGCGCCAGCAGTCAACCAACACCGGGGGCACCGCTCGGGGTTCGTCGAGATGGCTACACCTTC

V gene: TRBV23-1
D gene: .
J gene: TRBJ1-1
clone size: few
CDR3 length: 14
CDR3 protein: CASSQTGTNTEAFF
CDR3 DNA: TGCGCCAGCAGTCAAACAGGAACGAACACTGAAGCTTTCTTT

V gene: TRBV6-5
D gene: TRBD2
J gene: TRBJ2-1
clone size: .
CDR3 length: 18
CDR3 protein: CASSYSSASGSRGNEQFF
CDR3 DNA: TGTGCCAGCAGTTACTCATCGGCTAGCGGGAGTCGGGGAAATGAGCAGTTCTTC

V gene: TRBV11-3
D gene: .
J gene: TRBJ2-7
clone size: .
CDR3 length: 12
CDR3 protein: CASSLVFREQYF
CDR3 DNA: TGTGCCAGCAGCTTAGTTTTCCGGGAGCAGTACTTC

V gene: TRBV23-1
D gene: TRBD1
J gene: TRBJ2-1
clone size: .
CDR3 length: 11
CDR3 protein: CATTRQGGQFF
CDR3 DNA: TGCGCCACTACTAGACAGGGCGGGCAGTTCTTC

V gene: TRBV29-1
D gene: TRBD2
J gene: TRBJ2-1
clone size: .
CDR3 length: 15
CDR3 protein: CSVGRGTSTYNEQFF
CDR3 DNA: TGCAGCGTTGGACGGGGGACTAGCACTTACAATGAGCAGTTCTTC

V gene: TRBV28
D gene: .
J gene: TRBJ1-6
clone size: .
CDR3 length: 14
CDR3 protein: CASSRHSYNSPLHF
CDR3 DNA: TGTGCCAGCAGCAGACACTCCTATAATTCACCCCTCCACTTT

V gene: TRBV18
D gene: .
J gene: TRBJ1-5
clone size: .
CDR3 length: 15
CDR3 protein: CASSPRPGMDQPQHF
CDR3 DNA: TGTGCCAGCTCACCACGGCCAGGGATGGATCAGCCCCAGCATTTT

V gene: TRBV11-3
D gene: TRBD2
J gene: TRBJ2-3
clone size: .
CDR3 length: 15
CDR3 protein: CASSPTSGGGDTQYF
CDR3 DNA: TGTGCCAGCAGCCCAACTAGCGGGGGGGGAGATACGCAGTATTTT

V gene: TRBV18
D gene: TRBD2
J gene: TRBJ2-3
clone size: .
CDR3 length: 17
CDR3 protein: CASSSGRVEVTTDTQYF
CDR3 DNA: TGTGCCAGCTCATCCGGGAGGGTAGAAGTAACCACAGATACGCAGTATTTT

V gene: TRBV2
D gene: .
J gene: TRBJ2-5
clone size: .
CDR3 length: 11
CDR3 protein: CASSYQETQYF
CDR3 DNA: TGTGCCAGCAGTTATCAAGAGACCCAGTACTTC

V gene: TRBV7-6
D gene: .
J gene: TRBJ1-1
clone size: few
CDR3 length: 13
CDR3 protein: CASSLAGNTEAFF
CDR3 DNA: TGTGCCAGCAGCTTAGCCGGGAACACTGAAGCTTTCTTT

V gene: TRBV11-2
D gene: TRBD1
J gene: TRBJ2-2
clone size: .
CDR3 length: 15
CDR3 protein: CASSPRQGSTGELFF
CDR3 DNA: TGTGCCAGCAGCCCCCGACAGGGGAGCACCGGGGAGCTGTTTTTT

V gene: TRBV7-6
D gene: .
J gene: TRBJ1-1
clone size: .
CDR3 length: 16
CDR3 protein: CASSLVVGRMNTEAFF
CDR3 DNA: TGTGCCAGCAGCTTAGTAGTAGGAAGAATGAACACTGAAGCTTTCTTT

V gene: TRBV7-9
D gene: .
J gene: TRBJ2-1
clone size: .
CDR3 length: 16
CDR3 protein: CATPYSRASIYNEQFF
CDR3 DNA: TGTGCCACCCCCTACTCCCGAGCCAGTATCTACAATGAGCAGTTCTTC

V gene: TRBV2
D gene: TRBD2
J gene: TRBJ2-1
clone size: .
CDR3 length: 15
CDR3 protein: CASSEDLRGYNEQFF
CDR3 DNA: TGTGCCAGCAGTGAAGATTTGCGGGGGTACAATGAGCAGTTCTTC

V gene: TRBV5-4
D gene: .
J gene: TRBJ1-5
clone size: once
CDR3 length: 14
CDR3 protein: CASSDWGGNQPQHF
CDR3 DNA: TGTGCCAGCAGTGATTGGGGAGGCAATCAGCCCCAGCATTTT

V gene: TRBV23-1
D gene: TRBD1
J gene: TRBJ1-1
clone size: .
CDR3 length: 17
CDR3 protein: CASSQHGTGEPNTEAFF
CDR3 DNA: TGCGCCAGCAGTCAGCACGGGACAGGGGAGCCCAACACTGAAGCTTTCTTT

V gene: TRBV18
D gene: TRBD1
J gene: TRBJ2-2
clone size: .
CDR3 length: 16
CDR3 protein: CASSPPRTGSTGELFF
CDR3 DNA: TGTGCCAGCTCACCACCCCGGACAGGGAGCACCGGGGAGCTGTTTTTT

V gene: TRBV9
D gene: TRBD1
J gene: TRBJ1-2
clone size: .
CDR3 length: 16
CDR3 protein: CASSSGGGTNNYGYTF
CDR3 DNA: TGTGCCAGCAGCTCAGGAGGGGGCACCAATAACTATGGCTACACCTTC

V gene: TRBV5-1
D gene: .
J gene: TRBJ2-5
clone size: .
CDR3 length: 11
CDR3 protein: CASSRGETQYF
CDR3 DNA: TGCGCCAGCAGCCGGGGGGAGACCCAGTACTTC

V gene: TRBV7-6
D gene: TRBD1
J gene: TRBJ1-4
clone size: .
CDR3 length: 14
CDR3 protein: CASSLDRGSEKLFF
CDR3 DNA: TGTGCCAGCAGTCTCGACAGGGGGTCTGAAAAACTGTTTTTT

V gene: TRBV29-1
D gene: TRBD2
J gene: TRBJ2-1
clone size: .
CDR3 length: 15
CDR3 protein: CSVVLAGGYYNEQFF
CDR3 DNA: TGCAGCGTTGTGCTCGCGGGGGGTTATTACAATGAGCAGTTCTTC

V gene: TRBV2
D gene: .
J gene: TRBJ1-1
clone size: .
CDR3 length: 13
CDR3 protein: CASRDPGGTEAFF
CDR3 DNA: TGTGCCAGCAGAGACCCTGGAGGCACTGAAGCTTTCTTT

V gene: TRBV12-3/TRBV12-4
D gene: TRBD2
J gene: TRBJ2-5
clone size: .
CDR3 length: 15
CDR3 protein: CASSLSSGGAQTQYF
CDR3 DNA: TGTGCCAGCAGTTTGAGTAGCGGGGGGGCGCAGACCCAGTACTTC

V gene: TRBV10-3
D gene: .
J gene: TRBJ1-1
clone size: .
CDR3 length: 13
CDR3 protein: CAIRDQSNLEAFF
CDR3 DNA: TGTGCCATCAGGGACCAGAGCAATCTTGAAGCTTTCTTT

V gene: TRBV12-3/TRBV12-4
D gene: .
J gene: TRBJ1-5
clone size: once
CDR3 length: 12
CDR3 protein: CASGASNQPQHF
CDR3 DNA: TGTGCCAGCGGGGCTAGCAATCAGCCCCAGCATTTT

V gene: TRBV11-2
D gene: TRBD2
J gene: TRBJ2-1
clone size: .
CDR3 length: 16
CDR3 protein: CASSPPGLGNYNEQFF
CDR3 DNA: TGTGCCAGCAGCCCCCCGGGACTAGGAAATTACAATGAGCAGTTCTTC

V gene: TRBV6-2/TRBV6-3
D gene: .
J gene: TRBJ2-1
clone size: .
CDR3 length: 16
CDR3 protein: CASSYLGGAGMNEQFF
CDR3 DNA: TGTGCCAGCAGTTACCTGGGGGGGGCTGGCATGAATGAGCAGTTCTTC

V gene: TRBV29-1
D gene: TRBD2
J gene: TRBJ2-1
clone size: .
CDR3 length: 15
CDR3 protein: CSVEGKLAGSNEQFF
CDR3 DNA: TGCAGCGTTGAAGGAAAGCTAGCGGGAAGCAATGAGCAGTTCTTC

V gene: TRBV12-3/TRBV12-4
D gene: .
J gene: TRBJ2-4
clone size: .
CDR3 length: 13
CDR3 protein: CASRAGVTNIQYF
CDR3 DNA: TGTGCCAGCCGGGCAGGGGTGACGAACATTCAGTACTTC

V gene: TRBV12-3/TRBV12-4
D gene: .
J gene: TRBJ1-1
clone size: .
CDR3 length: 13
CDR3 protein: CASSLWGNAEAFF
CDR3 DNA: TGTGCCAGCAGTTTATGGGGGAACGCTGAAGCTTTCTTT

V gene: TRBV10-3
D gene: .
J gene: TRBJ1-2
clone size: .
CDR3 length: 14
CDR3 protein: CAIRGAGVNYGYTF
CDR3 DNA: TGTGCCATCAGGGGGGCAGGGGTCAACTATGGCTACACCTTC